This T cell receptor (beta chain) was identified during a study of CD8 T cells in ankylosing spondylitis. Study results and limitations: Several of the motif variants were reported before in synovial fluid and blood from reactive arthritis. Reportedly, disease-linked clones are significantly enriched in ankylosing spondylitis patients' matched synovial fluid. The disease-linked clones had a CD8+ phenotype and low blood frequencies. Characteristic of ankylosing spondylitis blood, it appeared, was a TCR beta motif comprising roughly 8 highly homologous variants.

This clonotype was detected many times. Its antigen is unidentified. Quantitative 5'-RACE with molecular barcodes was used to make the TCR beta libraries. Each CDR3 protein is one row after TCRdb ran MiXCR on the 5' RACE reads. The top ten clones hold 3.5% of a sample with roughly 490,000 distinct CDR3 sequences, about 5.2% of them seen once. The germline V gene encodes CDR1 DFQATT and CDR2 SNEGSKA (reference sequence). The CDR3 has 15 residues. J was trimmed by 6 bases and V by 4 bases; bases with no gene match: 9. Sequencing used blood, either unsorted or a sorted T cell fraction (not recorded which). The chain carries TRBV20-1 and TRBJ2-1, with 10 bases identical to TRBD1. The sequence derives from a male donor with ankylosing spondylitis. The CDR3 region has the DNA TGCAGTGCTAAGGGGCGGGACAGGGGTGGCAATGAGCAGTTCTTC. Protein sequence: CSAKGRDRGGNEQFF.